This T cell receptor (beta chain) emerged from a study of blood T cell repertoires in COVID-19 (TCRdb year 2020). Regarding the study in general: Samples covering the acute and convalescent phases of COVID-19 were provided by collaborators in the United States, Italy and Spain. Nearly every sample came with metadata listing a de-identified subject ID, COVID-19 status, age in years and sex. The repertoires were made available in a free public database intended to serve as a resource for research on the immune response to SARS-CoV-2. Where available, HLA class I and class II types were taken from metadata supplied by the sample provider and were not determined by assay-based typing. The dataset comprised deeply sampled blood TCRbeta repertoires from subjects exposed to, actively infected with, or recovered from COVID-19. The prospective study material was composed of cDNA or gDNA derived from T cells, B-cell-depleted T cells, or PBMCs. Samples were obtained from the ongoing ImmuneRACE study (first 160 participants) and from some 1,200 subjects provided by 6 global collaborators. General conclusions and limits of the study: The quantity of clinical and demographic metadata differed by source and by participant and was supplied without curation.

A remark on this clone: Its antigen is unknown. Within one base of it there is no much larger clone, and no base qualities were kept.

Samples from volunteer blood donors who had recovered from COVID-19 were contributed by a second Seattle source. Collaborating institutions collected whole blood in K2EDTA tubes following their own protocols. For TCRbeta analysis, collaborators shipped samples as frozen whole blood, isolated PBMCs, or DNA extracted from either of those sample types. The immunoSEQ Assay, a bias-controlled multiplex PCR, was used to amplify TCRbeta CDR3 regions from genomic DNA. On the study's bioinformatics: Within the assay, amplification of reference gene primers was used to estimate how many nucleated cells each sample contained. Sequence reads were collapsed and filtered to measure the absolute abundance of every unique TCRbeta CDR3 rearrangement. Productive Simpson clonality was computed per sample as the square root of Simpson's diversity index over productive rearrangements. The table was pulled from immuneACCESS by TCRdb, which kept in-frame rearrangements only. Such tables lose some clones; where checked, under half of the loss comes from unresolved V genes, and the rest has no known cause. V, J and clone size are those of that table, while D and trimming were read from the DNA. The sample table records nearly 350,000 clones; 91% of these occur just once. The leading ten clones occupy 2.5% to 4% of the sample.

V is pruned by 1 base and J by 10 bases, leaving 8 bases of the junction without a gene match. CDR1 and CDR2, looked up from the germline V gene, are SGHTA and FQGNSA. The CDR3 covers 15 residues, taking in both the cysteine and the phenylalanine. Here the CDR3 DNA is all that survives: 45 bases in frame from base 1. The source is a woman between 18 and 30 years old who had recovered from COVID-19. Sequences were obtained from peripheral blood. The V gene is TRBV7-2 and the J gene is TRBJ2-1, with TRBD2 identical over 9 junction bases. The bases are TGTGCCAGCAGCTTAGTGGCGGGAGGGGTGGGCGAGCAGTTCTTC. It specifies CASSLVAGGVGEQFF.